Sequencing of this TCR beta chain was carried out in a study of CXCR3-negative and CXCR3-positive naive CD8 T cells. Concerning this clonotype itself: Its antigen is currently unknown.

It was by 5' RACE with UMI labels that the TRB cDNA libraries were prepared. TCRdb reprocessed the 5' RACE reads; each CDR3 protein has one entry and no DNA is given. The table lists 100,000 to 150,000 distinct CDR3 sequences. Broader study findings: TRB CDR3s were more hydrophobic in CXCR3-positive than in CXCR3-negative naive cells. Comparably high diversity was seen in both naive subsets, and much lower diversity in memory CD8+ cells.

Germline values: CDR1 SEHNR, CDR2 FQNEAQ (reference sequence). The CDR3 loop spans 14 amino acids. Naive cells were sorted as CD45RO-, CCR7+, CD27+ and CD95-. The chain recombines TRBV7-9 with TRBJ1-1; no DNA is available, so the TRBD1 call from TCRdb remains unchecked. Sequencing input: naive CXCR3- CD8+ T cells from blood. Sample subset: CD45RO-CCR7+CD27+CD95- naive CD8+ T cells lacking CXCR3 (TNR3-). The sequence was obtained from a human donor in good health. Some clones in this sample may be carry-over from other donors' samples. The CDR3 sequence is CASSPRGPNTEAFF.